The 10 T cell receptor beta chains given below trace back to one sample, sequenced in a study of T-cell memory formation after mild COVID-19. One entry per CDR3 protein results from TCRdb running MiXCR on the 5' RACE reads. The repertoire holds fewer than 150,000 distinct CDR3 sequences, with about a fifth as singletons. The sample taken for sequencing was PBMCs or a T cell subset sorted from them (not recorded which). These receptor sequences come from a young man who had mild COVID-19 (a few samples of this study predate the infection). Cell type and time point are not known.

This rearrangement joins TRBV7-2 to TRBJ2-2; the match to TRBD1 covers 9 bases. After removal of 4 bases from V and 6 bases from J, the junction contained 3 bases not matched to a gene. The CDR3 is 14 amino acids. Germline V CDR1 and CDR2: SGHTA, FQGNSA. The CDR3 bases are TGTGCCAGCAGCTCACAGGGGGCGCCCGGGGAGCTGTTTTTT. It specifies CASSSQGAPGELFF.

This clonotype was observed a handful of times. The chain recombines TRBV19 with TRBJ2-7; D not certain. The V gene's germline CDR1 is LNHDA and CDR2 SQIVND (reference sequence). V was clipped by 5 bases and J by 6 bases, with 14 bases between them. The CDR3 consists of 13 residues. CDR3 nucleotides: TGTGCCAGTAGTCCTATGGACCGGAGCGAGCAGTACTTC. Translation: CASSPMDRSEQYF.

The gene calls are TRBV25-1 and TRBJ2-5; D not certain. The germline V and J ends were trimmed by 7 bases and 1 base, with 10 bases remaining between them. CDR1 and CDR2 from the germline V gene are MGHDK and SYGVNS. This CDR3 is built from 13 residues. CDR3: CASTSGRQETQYF. The CDR3 nucleotides read TGTGCCAGCACCTCGGGCCGCCAAGAGACCCAGTACTTC. The complete variable domain, with remaining parts taken from reference TRBV25-1 and TRBJ2-5, reads EADIYQTPRYLVIGTGKKITLECSQTMGHDKMYWYQQDPGMELHLIHYSYGVNSTEKGDLSSESTVSRIRTEHFPLTLESARPSHTSQYLCASTSGRQETQYFGPGTRLLVL.

The chain has TRBV5-1 and TRBJ2-5; D tentatively fits TRBD1 or TRBD2 (5 bases each). The CDR3 runs 15 residues. Germline V gene sequence: CDR1 SGHRS, CDR2 YFSETQ. V lost 4 bases and J lost 1, with 14 bases in between. CDR3 protein: CASSPRDGTQETQYF. In nucleotides, the CDR3 is TGCGCCAGCAGCCCCCGGGACGGGACCCAAGAGACCCAGTACTTC.

CDR3 sequence (DNA): TGCAGCGTCCTTATTAGTGGAGCGACCCAGTACTTC. Encoded protein: CSVLISGATQYF. The chain has TRBV29-1 and TRBJ2-5; D call uncertain. This CDR3 spans 12 amino acids. Germline CDR1 and CDR2: SQVTM and ANQGSEA. V lost 6 bases and J 7 bases, leaving 15 bases between the germline ends.

The rearrangement joins TRBV6-2 or TRBV6-3 to TRBJ1-2; D is ambiguous. Germline assignment: CDR1 MNHEY and CDR2 SVGEGT. The CDR3 covers 15 residues. Between the trimmed V and J ends, which lost 5 bases and 3 bases, there was a span of 16 bases. The DNA of the CDR3 is TGTGCCAGCAGTCACCCCCGGGGTGAATACTATGGCTACACCTTC. Its translation is CASSHPRGEYYGYTF.

The chain combines TRBV6-5 with TRBJ2-7, with D possibly being TRBD1 (6 bases). V gave up 5 bases and J gave up 7 bases, with 18 bases separating them. This CDR3 is 14 amino acids long. The germline V gene has CDR1 MNHEY and CDR2 SVGAGI. CDR3: CASSHGQWEREQYV. CDR3 nucleotides: TGTGCCAGCAGTCACGGACAGTGGGAGAGGGAGCAGTACGTC.

Only a few counts were recorded for this clonotype. The chain recombines TRBV20-1 with TRBJ2-7, with 7 positions matching TRBD1. Germline V gene sequence: CDR1 DFQATT, CDR2 SNEGSKA (reference sequence). Losses at the gene ends were 6 bases for V and 3 bases for J; bases not matched to a gene: 20. The CDR3 spans 17 residues. The CDR3 sequence is CSAEFLEKDRLYYEQYV. CDR3 coding DNA: TGCAGTGCCGAATTCCTCGAGAAGGACAGGCTTTACTACGAGCAGTACGTC.

The CDR3 DNA reads as TGTGCCAGCGCACAGACATCCAAGATAGCGGATACGCAGTATTTT. Translation: CASAQTSKIADTQYF. This rearrangement joins TRBV7-9 to TRBJ2-3; the D gene is possibly TRBD2 (5 bases). Germline loops: CDR1 SEHNR, CDR2 FQNEAQ (reference sequence). Trimming cost V 8 bases and J 6 bases, with 21 bases left between them. This CDR3 is built from 15 residues.

The sample holds a few counts of this clonotype. The rearrangement joins TRBV27 to TRBJ1-1, with no clear D. The CDR3 runs to 15 residues. Germline loops: CDR1 MNHEY, CDR2 SMNVEV (reference sequence). Deletions cut 6 bases from V and 0 bases from J, with 14 bases between. DNA of the CDR3: TGTGCCAGCAGGATTTATCCAGCCATGAACACTGAAGCTTTCTTT. This translates into CASRIYPAMNTEAFF.